This T cell receptor (beta chain) was found in a study of T cell responses to AZD1222 COVID-19 vaccine. Study results and limitations: The peak T cell response came first, and repertoires were sampled only after it. There were vaccine-associated CD4 TCRs across spike, dominant at 160-218 and 743-854. Close to half of all spike-specific TCRs reportedly target regions of the variants that are unmutated.

Worth noting for this clone: Its antigen is currently unknown.

Generated by immunoSEQ multiplex PCR, the TCRdb table keeps only in-frame clones and is missing some. The sample has 150,000 to 200,000 clones, around 90% seen once. CDR3 size: 14 residues. Trimming took 2 bases from V and 6 from J, leaving 13 bases between them. CDR1 is MDHEN, CDR2 SYDVKM, per germline. Sequences were derived from peripheral blood, sampled 28 days after the second AZD1222 dose. The clonotype originates from an adult who received the AZD1222 COVID-19 vaccine. This rearrangement joins TRBV28 to TRBJ1-2; D is perhaps TRBD1 (5 bases). The CDR3 DNA reads TGTGCCAGCAGTTTACCCTCAGGGTTAAATGGCTACACCTTC. Encoded protein: CASSLPSGLNGYTF.